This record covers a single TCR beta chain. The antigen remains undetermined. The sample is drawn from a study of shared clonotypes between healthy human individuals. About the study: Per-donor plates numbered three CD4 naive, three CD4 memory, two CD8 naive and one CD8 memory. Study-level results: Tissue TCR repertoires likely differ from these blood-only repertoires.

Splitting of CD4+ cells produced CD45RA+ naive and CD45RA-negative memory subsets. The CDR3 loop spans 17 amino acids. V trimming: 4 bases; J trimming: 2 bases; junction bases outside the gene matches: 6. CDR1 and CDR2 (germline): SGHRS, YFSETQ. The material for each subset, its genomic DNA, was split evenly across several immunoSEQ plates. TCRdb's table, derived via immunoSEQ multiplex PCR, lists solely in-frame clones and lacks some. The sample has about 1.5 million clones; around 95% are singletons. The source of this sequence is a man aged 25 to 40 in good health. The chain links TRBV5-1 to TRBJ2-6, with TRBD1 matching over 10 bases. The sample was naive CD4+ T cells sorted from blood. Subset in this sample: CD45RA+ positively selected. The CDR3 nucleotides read TGCGCCAGCAGCCTGACCGGGACAGGGGCTGGGGCCAACGTCCTGACTTTC. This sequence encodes CASSLTGTGAGANVLTF.